This entry lists 14 T cell receptor beta chains sequenced from one sample in a study of CD8 T cells in Susac syndrome. Random hexamers served to reverse transcribe about 0.5 to 1 ug RNA. TCRdb reprocessed the immunoSEQ multiplex PCR reads with MiXCR, giving one entry per CDR3 protein. The data hold approximately 22,000 distinct CDR3 sequences, with roughly 93% observed a single time. Sequenced material: CD8+ T cells from PBMCs. Receptors were obtained from a human donor in good health.

This sequence joins TRBV5-6 and TRBJ2-5; 7 bases fit TRBD1. Trimming removed 3 bases from V and 5 bases from J; junction bases left unmatched: 13. The germline CDR1 and CDR2 sequences are SGHDT and YYEEEE. There are 16 residues in the CDR3. The CDR3 sequence: CASSWTLDRPWETQYF. CDR3 in DNA: TGTGCCAGCAGCTGGACCTTGGACAGGCCCTGGGAGACCCAGTACTTC.

The CDR3 is CASSPTGLNYGYTF. The CDR3 DNA reads TGCGCCAGCAGTCCGACAGGGCTTAACTATGGCTACACCTTC. V and J are TRBV4-3 and TRBJ1-2; 7 bases map to TRBD1. The J segment lost 1 base and the V segment lost 6 bases, leaving 5 bases of the junction unmatched. CDR3 length: 14 amino acids. Germline CDR1 and CDR2: LGHNA and YSLEER.

V usage is TRBV7-9 and J usage is TRBJ1-1; 7 positions agree with TRBD1. Per the germline V gene, CDR1 is SEHNR and CDR2 is FQNEAQ (reference sequence). The CDR3 consists of 11 residues. The junction had 5 bases not matched to a gene; V was cut back by 5 bases and J by 11 bases. The CDR3 DNA follows: TGTGCCAGCAGCCCCGACAGGGTTGCTTTCTTT. Its protein product is CASSPDRVAFF.

The V call is TRBV7-9, the J call TRBJ2-1, with D unresolved. The CDR3 is made up of 15 amino acids. Trimming cost V 5 bases and J 5 bases, with 16 bases left between them. The germline gives CDR1 SEHNR, CDR2 FQNEAQ (reference sequence). CDR3 residues: CASSESRFQDNEQFF. CDR3 nucleotides: TGTGCCAGCAGCGAGAGTAGGTTTCAGGACAATGAGCAGTTCTTC.

A remark on this clonotype: The junction does not match germline at one end; this may be a read error. This rearrangement joins TRBV12-3 or TRBV12-4 to TRBJ2-1; tentatively, D is TRBD2 (5 bases). The length of the CDR3 is 13 residues. The CDR3 reads CASSLGGLNGQFF. The CDR3 DNA reads as TGTGCCAGCAGTTTAGGAGGGCTGAATGGGCAGTTCTTC.

V is TRBV19 and J is TRBJ1-1; possibly TRBD1 for D (5 bases). The CDR3 runs to 15 residues. V gave up 5 bases and J gave up 6 bases, with 19 bases separating them. Germline CDR1 is LNHDA and CDR2 is SQIVND (reference sequence). DNA for the CDR3: TGTGCCAGTAGTGTCTCCCTGACCTGGGGCGCTGAAGCTTTCTTT. Translating gives CASSVSLTWGAEAFF.

The CDR3 reads CASSLGRGSEQYF. CDR3 in DNA: TGTGCCAGCAGCTTAGGAAGGGGATCCGAGCAGTACTTC. The chain links TRBV13 to TRBJ2-7, with D maybe TRBD1 (5 bases). V lost 0 bases and J lost 6, with 9 bases in between. The germline gives CDR1 PRHDT, CDR2 FYEKMQ (reference sequence). The CDR3 runs to 13 residues.

The chain combines TRBV5-4 with TRBJ2-3, with TRBD2 matching over 11 bases. J lost 0 bases, V lost 3 bases, and 6 bases had no gene match. The CDR3 is made up of 17 amino acids. Germline loops: CDR1 SGHNT, CDR2 YYREEE (reference sequence). CDR3 nucleotides: TGTGCCAGCAGCTCTCCGGGACTAGCGGTTAGCACAGATACGCAGTATTTT. Its translation: CASSSPGLAVSTDTQYF.

The gene calls are TRBV27 and TRBJ1-1, with D possibly being TRBD1 (6 bases). Trimming took off 5 bases at V and 11 bases at J, with 15 bases between the two ends. Germline CDR1 MNHEY, CDR2 SMNVEV (reference sequence). CDR3 size: 12 residues. DNA of the CDR3: TGTGCCAGCAGTCTCCAGGGGAAGGGGGCTTTCTTT. Translation gives CASSLQGKGAFF.

The chain carries TRBV9 and TRBJ2-1; no clear D. V lost 2 bases and J lost 0, with 0 bases in between. The germline gives CDR1 SGDLS, CDR2 YYNGEE. The CDR3 is made up of 12 amino acids. CDR3 DNA: TGTGCCAGCAGCGTCTCCTACAATGAGCAGTTCTTC. Its protein product is CASSVSYNEQFF. The whole variable domain, remainder taken from reference TRBV9 and TRBJ2-1, is DSGVTQTPKHLITATGQRVTLRCSPRSGDLSVYWYQQSLDQGLQFLIQYYNGEERAKGNILERFSAQQFPDLHSELNLSSLELGDSALYFCASSVSYNEQFFGPGTRLTVL.

The rearrangement joins TRBV5-6 to TRBJ2-7; 7 bases align to TRBD1. Losses at the gene ends were 3 bases for V and 6 bases for J; bases not matched to a gene: 12. Germline CDR1 and CDR2: SGHDT and YYEEEE. This CDR3 has 15 amino acids. The chain's CDR3 is CASSWTDRVSREQYF. CDR3 nucleotide sequence: TGTGCCAGCAGCTGGACCGACAGGGTTAGCCGCGAGCAGTACTTC. The full variable domain, with the rest looked up from reference TRBV5-6 and TRBJ2-7, is DAGVTQSPTHLIKTRGQQVTLRCSPKSGHDTVSWYQQALGQGPQFIFQYYEEEERQRGNFPDRFSGHQFPNYSSELNVNALLLGDSALYLCASSWTDRVSREQYFGPGTRLTVT.

This clonotype showed up just once. The chain recombines TRBV16 with TRBJ1-2, with a weak D call TRBD1 (5 bases). The germline CDR1 and CDR2 sequences are KGHSY and FQNENV. V lost 2 bases and J lost 4, with 8 bases in between. The CDR3 covers 13 residues. CDR3 nucleotide sequence: TGTGCCAGCAGCCAAGGAGGGACCTATGGCTACACCTTC. As protein: CASSQGGTYGYTF.

V is TRBV7-9 and J is TRBJ1-3, with TRBD1 matching 7 bases. V lost 5 bases, J lost 4 bases, and 5 bases stayed unmatched. This CDR3 contains 14 residues. Germline values: CDR1 SEHNR, CDR2 FQNEAQ (reference sequence). Here the CDR3 reads CASSGRDSGNTIYF. As DNA, the CDR3 is TGTGCCAGCAGCGGGCGGGACAGCGGAAACACCATATATTTT. The full variable domain, in which reference TRBV7-9 and TRBJ1-3 provide the parts outside the CDR3, is DTGVSQNPRHKITKRGQNVTFRCDPISEHNRLYWYRQTLGQGPEFLTYFQNEAQLEKSRLLSDRFSAERPKGSFSTLEIQRTEQGDSAMYLCASSGRDSGNTIYFGEGSWLTVV.

The chain uses TRBV5-4 and TRBJ1-4; 9 bases align to TRBD1. Germline V gene lookup returns CDR1 SGHNT and CDR2 YYREEE (reference sequence). There are 15 residues in the CDR3. J lost 8 bases, V lost 2 bases, and 7 bases had no gene match. The CDR3: CASSFTGGAIEKLFF. For the CDR3, the DNA is TGTGCCAGCAGCTTCACAGGGGGCGCAATAGAAAAACTGTTTTTT.